These 21 T cell receptor beta chains were all obtained from the same sample, sequenced in a study of identical twins. TCRdb ran MiXCR on the 5' RACE reads and lists one entry per CDR3 protein. The table includes hundreds of thousands of distinct CDR3 sequences, under 9% detected once. Another study also made use of these data, one on yellow fever vaccine responses in identical twins.

Sequenced material: memory (CD45RO+) T cells sorted from blood. Receptor source: a woman aged 18-29 years in good health.

This clonotype was observed a handful of times. The V call is TRBV7-2, the J call TRBJ2-4, with a tentative D call TRBD2 (6 bases). This CDR3 spans 16 amino acids. CDR1 is SGHTA, CDR2 FQGNSA, per germline. V was trimmed by 1 base and J by 6 bases, leaving 16 bases between them. The CDR3 DNA follows: TGTGCCAGCAGCTTAGGGGGGAGGCTAGGGAGAAACATTCAGTACTTC. Its protein is CASSLGGRLGRNIQYF.

J is TRBJ2-1 and V is TRBV2; D not certain. Per germline, CDR1 SNHLY and CDR2 FYNNEI. CDR3 length: 11 amino acids. V gave up 6 bases and J gave up 8 bases, with 8 bases separating them. CDR3 protein: CASRTGDEQFF. CDR3 sequence (DNA): TGTGCCAGCAGGACTGGGGATGAGCAGTTCTTC.

The table lists this clonotype with a few counts. The V and J genes are TRBV7-9 and TRBJ2-1; D gene unclear. Trimming pared 4 bases from V and 8 bases from J, leaving 12 bases between. The germline V gene has CDR1 SEHNR and CDR2 FQNEAQ (reference sequence). This CDR3 is built from 13 residues. This CDR3 reads CASSSPGRYEQFF. The CDR3 DNA reads TGTGCCAGCAGCTCCCCGGGTCGGTATGAGCAGTTCTTC.

This chain connects TRBV7-9 to TRBJ2-3; D not certain. Germline CDR1 is SEHNR and CDR2 is FQNEAQ (reference sequence). This CDR3 spans 16 amino acids. Trimming took off 6 bases at V and 0 bases at J, with 16 bases between the two ends. CDR3 sequence: CASSYRTVSSTDTQYF. The CDR3 nucleotides read TGTGCCAGCAGTTACCGGACGGTCTCTAGCACAGATACGCAGTATTTT.

Details on this clonotype: This may come from a read error, since a much larger clone is one base off. The rearrangement links TRBV29-1 to TRBJ2-5; D possibly matches TRBD1 or TRBD2 (5 bases each). Trimming took off 6 bases at V and 6 bases at J, with 17 bases between the two ends. The CDR3 has 13 residues. The germline V gene encodes CDR1 SQVTM and CDR2 ANQGSEA. The CDR3 loop reads CSVRDPRKKTQYF. The DNA of the CDR3 is TGCAGCGTCCGGGACCCCAGGAAAAAGACCCAGTACTTC.

The chain uses TRBV5-1 and TRBJ2-6; 10 positions match TRBD1. Looked up from germline, CDR1 is SGHRS and CDR2 is YFSETQ. This CDR3 contains 20 residues. The V segment lost 4 bases and the J segment 0 bases; nucleotides outside the gene matches: 13. The DNA of the CDR3 is TGCGCCAGCAGCCCCAAGCCCCGACAGGGGGCTGACTCTGGGGCCAACGTCCTGACTTTC. Amino acid sequence: CASSPKPRQGADSGANVLTF.

This clonotype occurred many times. The gene calls are TRBV4-2 and TRBJ2-7; 8 bases match TRBD1. The germline gives CDR1 LGHNA, CDR2 YNFKEQ. This CDR3 contains 15 residues. V lost 4 bases, J lost 3 bases, and 8 bases stayed unmatched. In DNA form, the CDR3 reads TGTGCCAGCAGCCCAAGCAGGACAGGGTACTACGAGCAGTACTTC. This sequence encodes CASSPSRTGYYEQYF.

This clonotype was observed many times. J is TRBJ2-1 and V is TRBV5-1; TRBD2 agrees at 8 bases. J lost 8 bases, V lost 3 bases, and 4 bases had no gene match. Germline V gene data show CDR1 as SGHRS and CDR2 as YFSETQ. The CDR3 runs 13 residues. The CDR3 reads CASSSSGSDEQFF. The CDR3 DNA follows: TGCGCCAGCAGCTCGAGCGGGAGCGATGAGCAGTTCTTC. Based on the CDR3 plus reference TRBV5-1 and TRBJ2-1, the full variable domain is KAGVTQTPRYLIKTRGQQVTLSCSPISGHRSVSWYQQTPGQGLQFLFEYFSETQRNKGNFPGRFSGRQFSNSRSEMNVSTLELGDSALYLCASSSSGSDEQFFGPGTRLTVL.

V and J are TRBV20-1 and TRBJ2-3, with D possibly matching TRBD2 (6 bases). Trimming shortened V by 1 base and J by 2 bases, and 16 bases separated the two germline ends. This CDR3 contains 16 residues. CDR1 and CDR2 from the germline V gene are DFQATT and SNEGSKA (reference sequence). In DNA, the CDR3 is TGCAGTGCTAGAGTTCAAGGCCTAGCGACCACAGATACGCAGTATTTT. This translates into CSARVQGLATTDTQYF.

This clonotype was seen a few times. The chain joins TRBV6-1 to TRBJ1-2; D is perhaps TRBD1 (5 bases). V was pared by 4 bases and J by 10 bases, with 7 bases between. This CDR3 spans 10 amino acids. CDR1 and CDR2 (germline): MNHNS, SASEGT. The CDR3 protein is CASSVGAYTF. In nucleotides, the CDR3 is TGTGCCAGCAGTGTCGGGGCCTACACCTTC.

This rearrangement joins TRBV21-1 to TRBJ2-7; the table's D call TRBD1 went unverified against the DNA. TRBV21-1 is a listed pseudogene. This CDR3 has 17 residues. CDR3 sequence (DNA): TGTGCCAGCAGCAAAGGGGGACCCACCGCCGGCGGTTACGAGCAGTACTTC. It encodes CASSKGGPTAGGYEQYF.

V is TRBV24-1 and J is TRBJ2-2, with D unresolved. V shed 6 bases and J shed 4 bases, with 11 bases lying between them. The CDR3 has 14 residues. Germline V gene data show CDR1 as KGHDR and CDR2 as SFDVKD. CDR3 loop: CATSWRQGTGELFF. The CDR3 DNA reads as TGTGCCACCAGTTGGAGACAAGGCACCGGGGAGCTGTTTTTT.

This clonotype occurred a few times. The chain recombines TRBV12-3 or TRBV12-4 with TRBJ1-5; the D gene is possibly TRBD1 (6 bases). The CDR3 length is 14 residues. The V gene lost 5 bases and the J gene lost 4 bases, with 12 bases spanning the gap. This chain's CDR3 is CASSPGTPNQPQHF. The CDR3 nucleotides are TGTGCCAGCAGTCCCGGGACACCAAATCAGCCCCAGCATTTT.

The chain has TRBV18 and TRBJ2-4; 10 nucleotides align to TRBD1. The germline gives CDR1 KGHSH, CDR2 LQKENI. The V and J ends lost 3 bases and 4 bases, in that order; junction bases with no gene match: 0. This CDR3 has 14 amino acids. CDR3: CASSPGQGKNIQYF. In DNA form, the CDR3 reads TGTGCCAGCTCACCGGGACAGGGGAAAAACATTCAGTACTTC.

The sample holds many counts of this clonotype. J is TRBJ2-7 and V is TRBV29-1; D may match TRBD1 or TRBD2 (6 bases each). CDR3 size: 14 residues. Per germline, CDR1 SQVTM and CDR2 ANQGSEA. V lost 3 bases and J lost 0, with 12 bases in between. The CDR3 DNA sequence: TGCAGCGTTGAGACGAAGGGGGGCTCCTACGAGCAGTACTTC. Amino acids: CSVETKGGSYEQYF.

This clonotype showed up just a few times. This sequence joins TRBV5-1 and TRBJ2-5, with D possibly called TRBD1 or TRBD2 (6 bases each). The V gene's germline CDR1 is SGHRS and CDR2 YFSETQ. Trimming pared 7 bases from V and 1 base from J, leaving 14 bases between. This CDR3 spans 14 amino acids. The CDR3 coding sequence is TGCGCCAGCGCTGGAGGGGGGTCCCAAGAGACCCAGTACTTC. It is translated as CASAGGGSQETQYF. The variable domain in full, completed from reference TRBV5-1 and TRBJ2-5, reads KAGVTQTPRYLIKTRGQQVTLSCSPISGHRSVSWYQQTPGQGLQFLFEYFSETQRNKGNFPGRFSGRQFSNSRSEMNVSTLELGDSALYLCASAGGGSQETQYFGPGTRLLVL.

This clonotype has at least ten counts. V gene TRBV12-3 or TRBV12-4 combines with J gene TRBJ2-5; D is uncertain. Trimming shortened V by 5 bases and J by 5 bases, and 15 bases separated the two germline ends. CDR3 size: 14 residues. CDR3 in amino acids: CASSIKLDAETQYF. As DNA, the CDR3 is TGTGCCAGCAGTATAAAATTAGACGCGGAGACCCAGTACTTC.

V and J are TRBV20-1 and TRBJ2-5; D is ambiguous. The CDR3 length is 11 residues. CDR1 is DFQATT, CDR2 SNEGSKA, per germline (reference sequence). V was trimmed by 6 bases and J by 5 bases, leaving 10 bases between them. This chain's CDR3 is CSATRRETQYF. Written as DNA, the CDR3 is TGCAGTGCAACCCGACGGGAGACCCAGTACTTC.

This clonotype was observed a few times. The rearrangement links TRBV11-2 to TRBJ2-4, with 9 bases lining up with TRBD2. Per germline, CDR1 SGHAT and CDR2 FQNNGV. The CDR3 consists of 17 residues. V dropped 4 bases and J dropped 0; count of bases not matched to a gene: 7. The CDR3 reads CASSWAGRGGAKNIQYF. DNA for the CDR3: TGTGCCAGCAGCTGGGCGGGGCGGGGGGGAGCCAAAAACATTCAGTACTTC. The complete variable domain, with remaining parts taken from reference TRBV11-2 and TRBJ2-4, reads EAGVAQSPRYKIIEKRQSVAFWCNPISGHATLYWYQQILGQGPKLLIQFQNNGVVDDSQLPKDRFSAERLKGVDSTLKIQPAKLEDSAVYLCASSWAGRGGAKNIQYFGAGTRLSVL.

The V call is TRBV6-5, the J call TRBJ2-7; possibly TRBD1 or TRBD2 for D (5 bases each). CDR1 and CDR2 from the germline V gene are MNHEY and SVGAGI. The CDR3 has 13 amino acids. Deletions cut 0 bases from V and 8 bases from J, with 11 bases between. The CDR3 sequence is CASSYSSGRQQYF. The CDR3 DNA is TGTGCCAGCAGTTACTCTTCGGGGCGACAGCAGTACTTC.

This clonotype appeared a few times. This chain links TRBV5-1 with TRBJ1-6; 7 positions agree with TRBD1. The CDR3 extends over 15 amino acids. J lost 5 bases, V lost 3 bases, and 5 bases had no gene match. The germline V gene encodes CDR1 SGHRS and CDR2 YFSETQ. CDR3 sequence: CASSSRQGDNSPLHF. Written as DNA, the CDR3 is TGCGCCAGCAGCTCGAGACAGGGCGATAATTCACCCCTCCACTTT. Full variable domain (missing parts from reference TRBV5-1 and TRBJ1-6): KAGVTQTPRYLIKTRGQQVTLSCSPISGHRSVSWYQQTPGQGLQFLFEYFSETQRNKGNFPGRFSGRQFSNSRSEMNVSTLELGDSALYLCASSSRQGDNSPLHFGNGTRLTVT.